This entry is about one T cell receptor (beta chain). No cognate antigen has been identified for it. Base qualities are not provided; no much larger clone lies one nucleotide away. The data are from a study of blood T cell repertoires in COVID-19 (dated by TCRdb to about 2020). At the level of the whole study: Samples from collaborators originated in the United States, Italy and Spain and spanned both the acute and convalescent phases of COVID-19. The dataset comprised deeply sampled blood TCRbeta repertoires from subjects exposed to, actively infected with, or recovered from COVID-19. The samples were drawn from two sources: the first 160 participants of the ongoing ImmuneRACE study, and 1,000 to 1,500 subjects contributed by 6 global collaborators. Where HLA class I and class II types were available, the types were taken from metadata supplied by the sample provider, not from assay-based typing. The material from the prospective study consisted of cDNA or gDNA derived from T cells, B-cell-depleted T cells, or PBMCs. A de-identified subject ID, COVID-19 status, age in years and sex were almost always included in the sample metadata. The repertoires were made available in a free public database intended to serve as a resource for research on the immune response to SARS-CoV-2.

Collaborating institutions collected whole blood in K2EDTA tubes following their own protocols. For TCRbeta analysis, collaborators shipped samples in one of three forms: frozen whole blood, isolated PBMCs, or DNA extracted from either of those sample types. TCRbeta CDR3 regions were amplified from genomic DNA using the immunoSEQ Assay, a bias-controlled multiplex PCR. In the paper's pipeline: Nucleated cell counts per sample were estimated from amplification of reference gene primers within the assay. Sequence reads were collapsed and filtered to measure the absolute abundance of every unique TCRbeta CDR3 rearrangement. For each sample, productive Simpson clonality was calculated as the square root of Simpson's diversity index over productive rearrangements. TCRdb mirrors the immuneACCESS table, restricted to in-frame sequences. Some clones are absent from its copies; in checked studies, under half trace to an unresolved V gene, and the reason for the others is unknown. V, J and clone size were drawn from that table, and D and trimming were deduced from the DNA. This sample has tens of thousands of clones in its table, and around 90% of those were observed once. Around 5% of the sample rests with the top ten.

V loses 7 bases, J loses 0 bases, and the germline ends lie 7 bases apart. Counted from cysteine to phenylalanine, this CDR3 has 13 amino acids. Left in the record is the CDR3 DNA by itself, 39 bases read in frame from the first base. CDR1 KGHSH and CDR2 LQKENI were looked up in the germline V gene. The research as a whole found: Clinical and demographic metadata were provided uncurated, with the amount varying by source and participant.

The sequence was obtained from a man aged 55 to 70 with active COVID-19. The chain uses TRBV18 and TRBJ1-5; TRBD1 might be the D gene, on 5 matching bases. Material for sequencing was peripheral blood. The CDR3 has the sequence CASFDSSNQPQHF. The bases are TGTGCCAGCTTCGACAGTAGCAATCAGCCCCAGCATTTT.